Presented here are 7 T cell receptor beta chains from one specimen sequenced in a study of graft-versus-host responses after intestinal transplantation (dated by TCRdb to the early 2020s). The method behind the library was the immunoSEQ multiplex PCR assay. Here the immuneACCESS table is served through TCRdb, limited to in-frame sequences with V and J called. Missing clones are a known gap in these copies; in checked studies unresolved V genes cover under half, and the rest lacks a known reason. Here the sample has tens of thousands of clones; about four fifths occur a single time. Of the sample, 3.5% to 4.5% is held by the ten largest clones. Material: PBMCs, obtained 1,000 to 1,300 days after transplant. These receptors were obtained from a human patient who received an intestinal transplant, so some T cells may come from the graft donor.

CDR3 nucleotide sequence: TGTGCCAGCAGCCTTTTTCTAGCGGGGGGGACCACCGGGGAGCTGTTTTTT. This gives the protein CASSLFLAGGTTGELFF. The genes are TRBV14 and TRBJ2-2; 12 bases map to TRBD2. The germline gives CDR1 SGHDN, CDR2 FVKESK. The CDR3 totals 17 residues. V lost 4 bases, J lost 4 bases, and 7 bases stayed unmatched.

The rearrangement links TRBV28 to TRBJ2-3, with 9 bases matching TRBD2. Unmatched junction bases numbered 14, after V lost 5 bases and J lost 11 bases. Germline CDR1 is MDHEN and CDR2 is SYDVKM. The CDR3 contains 15 residues. The CDR3 sequence is CASSLLLAGAGLQYF. The CDR3 region has the DNA TGTGCCAGCAGTCTTCTGTTAGCGGGGGCGGGCCTGCAGTATTTT.

V is TRBV4-1 and J is TRBJ2-3; 14 bases are a match to TRBD2. V trimming: 1 base; J trimming: 8 bases; junction bases outside the gene matches: 11. The CDR3 consists of 18 residues. In germline, CDR1 is MGHRA, CDR2 YSYEKL. In nucleotides, the CDR3 is TGCGCCAGCAGCCAAGGCGGTGAGACTAGCGGGGGGGCCAGTACGCAGTATTTT. Encoded protein: CASSQGGETSGGASTQYF.

This chain joins TRBV20-1 and TRBJ1-3; no definite D call. The V gene lost 4 bases and the J gene lost 8 bases, with 9 bases spanning the gap. CDR1 and CDR2 (germline): DFQATT, SNEGSKA (reference sequence). CDR3 length: 11 residues. The CDR3 reads CSATRGDTIYF. The CDR3 nucleotides are TGCAGTGCTACTCGGGGAGACACCATATATTTT.

The chain carries TRBV7-6 and TRBJ1-1, with D maybe TRBD1 (5 bases). Looked up from germline, CDR1 is SGHVS and CDR2 is FNYEAQ. This CDR3 has 13 residues. V was pared by 4 bases and J by 8 bases, with 14 bases between. The CDR3 reads CASSSAAGTEAFF. In nucleotides, the CDR3 is TGTGCCAGCAGCTCAGCAGCAGGGACCGAAGCTTTCTTT.

The CDR3: CASRTGGAHTGELFF. DNA for the CDR3: TGTGCCAGCAGGACAGGGGGCGCTCACACCGGGGAGCTGTTTTTT. The J gene is TRBJ2-2, the V gene TRBV28; TRBD1 matches 10 bases. Germline V gene lookup returns CDR1 MDHEN and CDR2 SYDVKM. The CDR3 loop spans 15 amino acids. Trimming cost V 6 bases and J 3 bases; bases outside gene matches: 4.

The V call is TRBV4-2, the J call TRBJ1-1; perhaps TRBD1 as D (6 bases). Germline CDR1 LGHNA, CDR2 YNFKEQ. The CDR3 covers 16 residues. With 0 bases removed from V and 2 bases from J, the gap between germline ends came to 13 bases. The CDR3 here is CASSQDLRGGNTEAFF. The DNA for the CDR3 is TGTGCCAGCAGCCAAGATCTTCGAGGGGGAAACACTGAAGCTTTCTTT.